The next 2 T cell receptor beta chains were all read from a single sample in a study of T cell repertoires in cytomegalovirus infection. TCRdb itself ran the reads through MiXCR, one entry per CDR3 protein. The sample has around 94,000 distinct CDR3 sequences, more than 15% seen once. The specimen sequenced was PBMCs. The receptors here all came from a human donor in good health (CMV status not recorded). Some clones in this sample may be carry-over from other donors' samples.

In nucleotides, the CDR3 is TGTGCCAGCAGTTTACTCTGGGACCCTGAAGCTTTCTTT. Translating it yields CASSLLWDPEAFF. The J gene is TRBJ1-1, the V gene TRBV28; D perhaps matches TRBD1 (5 bases). The CDR3 is 13 amino acids. V was pared by 2 bases and J by 6 bases, with 10 bases between. CDR1 and CDR2 (germline): MDHEN, SYDVKM.

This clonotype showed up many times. The CDR3 loop reads CACQGRESSYNSPLHF. Here the CDR3 DNA reads TGTGCCTGTCAGGGAAGGGAGAGCTCCTATAATTCACCCCTCCACTTT. The chain joins TRBV30 to TRBJ1-6; possibly TRBD1 for D (5 bases). Germline-derived CDR1 and CDR2 are GTSNPN and SVGIG (reference sequence). The CDR3 extends over 16 amino acids. V was pared by 6 bases and J by 0 bases, with 15 bases between.